This T cell receptor beta chain was sequenced during a study of OX40 agonist ivuxolimab in advanced cancers. In the study overall: Ivuxolimab was an agonistic, fully human IgG2 monoclonal antibody directed against OX40 (CD134), a costimulatory receptor. The paper covers the monotherapy dose-escalation part of the phase I ivuxolimab trial, which included N of about 56 patients. The purpose of peripheral TCRbeta sequencing was to test whether ivuxolimab changed TCR sequence diversity and led to clonal T-cell expansion. Partial responses were achieved by three dose-escalation patients, of whom one had hepatocellular carcinoma and two had cutaneous melanoma. Patients were allowed to have had prior anti-PD-1, anti-PD-L1 or anti-CTLA-4 therapy, and more than 30% of the dose-escalation patients had previously received checkpoint inhibitors. Intravenous ivuxolimab was administered to patients every 2 weeks at six dose levels: 0.01, 0.1, 0.3, 1.5, 3 and 10 mg/kg. A male proportion of 75% to 85% and a mean age of approximately 58 years, ranging from 23 to 79, were recorded for the dose-escalation cohort. Among the 52 dose-escalation patients, around 19 had hepatocellular carcinoma, roughly 15 melanoma, 9 renal cell carcinoma and 9 head and neck cancer. Summary of the overall study and its limitations: At doses from 0.1 to 3.0 mg/kg, clonal expansion was seen in both CD4+ and CD8+ blood T cells between baseline and week 6. On average, CD8+ T cells showed more expanded clones than CD4+ T cells after ivuxolimab. Low levels of normalized T-cell clonal expansion were also seen in some nonresponding patients. In partial responders in the 0.1-3.0 mg/kg groups, normalized peripheral clonal expansion was found to be among the lowest, especially among CD8+ T cells. The antigen specificity of the clonally expanded peripheral T cells was not determined.

The trial excluded patients who had a history of autoimmune disease or were on systemic immunosuppression. Peripheral blood for TCR sequencing was drawn from every dose cohort at baseline, at cycle 4 day 1 and at cycle 7 day 1. The samples were taken from a phase I, first-in-human, multicenter, open-label dose-escalation trial of ivuxolimab. Adults with locally advanced or metastatic head and neck squamous cell, hepatocellular, melanoma or renal cell carcinoma were enrolled in the trial. Before TCR sequencing, CD4+ and CD8+ T cells were separately sorted from peripheral blood. CDR1 SGHDT and CDR2 YYEEEE were looked up in the germline V gene. The cysteine opens and the phenylalanine closes a CDR3 of 15 amino acids. Only the CDR3 part of the read is kept: 45 bases, read in frame from the first base. With regard to this clone: Its cognate antigen has yet to be identified. Base qualities are not at hand, and no much larger clone is one base apart.

For sequencing of the TCRbeta CDR3 region, genomic DNA was extracted from the sorted cells. The immunoSEQ Assay was used to sequence the TCRbeta CDR3 regions. As stored in TCRdb, this immuneACCESS dataset retains in-frame rearrangements with V and J assigned. A fraction of the clones does not appear; measured against another copy, unresolved V genes explain less than half of the discrepancy, and the remainder lacks a known reason. For this sample there are about 46,000 clones; 70% to 90% appear just once. Roughly 49% of the sample is in the top ten clones. Sequencing was performed on CD4+ or CD8+ T cells sorted from blood, taken in a trial of the OX40 agonist ivuxolimab. This sequence was found in an adult with an advanced solid tumor such as melanoma, head and neck, liver or kidney cancer. This receptor chain uses TRBV5-6 and TRBJ2-5; 8 junctional bases match TRBD1. Judging by the DNA end, TRBJ2-7 fits better; the J call may be wrong. The CDR3: CASSFTGTGPFEQYF. DNA sequence: TGTGCCAGCAGCTTCACCGGGACAGGCCCTTTCGAGCAGTACTTC.